This entry describes one T cell receptor (beta chain). The length of the CDR3 is 13 residues. The germline V gene has CDR1 MNHNS and CDR2 SASEGT. V was trimmed by 4 bases and J by 3 bases, leaving 9 bases between them. Generated by immunoSEQ multiplex PCR, the TCRdb table keeps only in-frame clones and is missing some. Found here are roughly 1 million clones, around four fifths of them singletons; the top ten hold around 1.5%. The data originate from a study of shared clonotypes between healthy human individuals. Study details: There were three CD4 naive, three CD4 memory, two CD8 naive and one CD8 memory plates per donor.

Donors were healthy HIV-negative adults without recently reported acute infections or vaccinations. The receptor was derived from a man between 18 and 35 years old in good health. The V gene is TRBV6-1, the J gene TRBJ1-2; D gene ambiguous. Sequencing used memory CD4+ T cells sorted from blood. Subset indicated: CD45RA-negative fraction. This CDR3 reads CASSVQGDYGYTF. CDR3 in DNA: TGTGCCAGCAGTGTCCAAGGTGACTATGGCTACACCTTC.